Shown below are 23 T cell receptor beta chains from a single sample sequenced in a study of blood T cells in healthy people across ages. A J-beta primer mix and a sample-barcoded 5' primer were used in a second PCR of about 7 to 11 cycles. TCRdb recomputed calls from the 5' RACE reads with MiXCR, one row per CDR3 protein. The data contain around 1,700,000 distinct CDR3 sequences, roughly 27% of them singletons. The sequenced sample was blood. The receptors come from a woman in her 30s in good health.

In its sample, this clonotype was seen a few times. V gene TRBV12-3 or TRBV12-4 combines with J gene TRBJ1-2; 8 nucleotides align to TRBD1. CDR3 size: 13 residues. V lost 1 base, J lost 12 bases, and 7 bases stayed unmatched. The CDR3 loop is CASSLGIQGVHTF. The CDR3 DNA follows: TGTGCCAGCAGTTTAGGGATACAGGGGGTACACACCTTC.

This sequence joins TRBV7-9 and TRBJ2-6, with D maybe TRBD2 (6 bases). The V gene lost 5 bases and the J gene lost 0 bases, with 11 bases spanning the gap. Germline V CDR1 and CDR2: SEHNR, FQNEAQ (reference sequence). The CDR3 has 16 amino acids. The DNA of the CDR3 is TGTGCCAGCAGCCACCGGAGGGGCTCTGGGGCCAACGTCCTGACTTTC. This translates into CASSHRRGSGANVLTF.

The genes are TRBV7-9 and TRBJ1-6; 7 bases match TRBD1. There are 15 residues in the CDR3. With V trimmed by 3 bases and J by 7 bases, 6 bases remained unmatched. Germline V lookup: CDR1 SEHNR, CDR2 FQNEAQ (reference sequence). The CDR3 nucleotides read TGTGCCAGCAGCTTCAGTTCAGGGGGAAATTCACCCCTCCACTTT. Translated, it gives CASSFSSGGNSPLHF.

The sample holds a few counts of this clonotype. The CDR3 DNA follows: TGTGCCACGTCCGTACTAGCGGTCCAAGAGACCCAGTACTTC. Translation gives CATSVLAVQETQYF. J is TRBJ2-5 and V is TRBV6-6; 8 nucleotides match TRBD2. Germline V gene data show CDR1 as MNHNY and CDR2 as SVGAGI (reference sequence). V lost 10 bases to trimming and J lost 1 base; unmatched junction nucleotides: 8. The length of the CDR3 is 14 residues.

Notes on this clonotype: A much larger clone lies one base from this, so it may be a read error. This chain links TRBV7-2 with TRBJ1-2; no clear D. Looked up from germline, CDR1 is SGHTA and CDR2 is FQGNSA. The CDR3 loop spans 15 amino acids. The DNA for the CDR3 is TGTGCCAGCAGATATCCCCCGAGAGCTAACTATGACTACACCTTC. This translates into CASRYPPRANYDYTF.

The J gene is TRBJ2-7, the V gene TRBV12-3 or TRBV12-4, with a tentative D call TRBD1 (5 bases). CDR3 length: 14 residues. Deletions cut 1 base from V and 6 bases from J, with 13 bases between. The DNA for the CDR3 is TGTGCCAGCAGTTTAGAGGGGTTCCATCCCGAGCAGTACTTC. Translation gives CASSLEGFHPEQYF.

The chain links TRBV27 to TRBJ1-5, with D possibly TRBD1 on 5 matching bases. V was clipped by 7 bases and J by 6 bases, with 13 bases between them. CDR3 length equals 13 residues. Per the germline V gene, CDR1 is MNHEY and CDR2 is SMNVEV (reference sequence). DNA for the CDR3: TGTGCCAGCAAAGGGACCGTCTCTCAGCCCCAGCATTTT. This codes for CASKGTVSQPQHF.

This clonotype was counted a few times. V usage is TRBV27 and J usage is TRBJ2-7; no clear D gene. The CDR3 spans 14 residues. Trimming removed 3 bases from V and 3 bases from J, with 12 bases in between. Germline lookup yields CDR1 MNHEY and CDR2 SMNVEV (reference sequence). The CDR3 region is CASSFRNRVYEQYF. As DNA, the CDR3 is TGTGCCAGCAGTTTCCGCAACAGAGTCTACGAGCAGTACTTC.

This sequence joins TRBV7-3 and TRBJ2-3; D possibly corresponds to TRBD1 (6 bases). Germline V gene sequence: CDR1 SGHTA, CDR2 FQGTGA. V lost 3 bases and J 0 bases, leaving 13 bases between the germline ends. This CDR3 has 16 amino acids. The CDR3 DNA is TGTGCCAGCAGCTTTGGTGCGGACAGAAGCACAGATACGCAGTATTTT. Its protein product is CASSFGADRSTDTQYF.

This clonotype was counted between two and nine times. J is TRBJ1-2 and V is TRBV12-3 or TRBV12-4, with a tentative D call TRBD1 (5 bases). Trimming removed 4 bases at V and 4 bases at J, with 19 bases between. The CDR3 extends over 16 amino acids. The CDR3 protein is CASSSTPVTGGYGYTF. In DNA form, the CDR3 reads TGTGCCAGCAGTTCCACCCCCGTTACGGGGGGCTATGGCTACACCTTC.

The chain is built from TRBV29-1 and TRBJ1-2; D ambiguous. Trimming left V 5 bases short and J 8 bases short, with 12 bases between. The CDR3 runs 11 residues. Germline lookup yields CDR1 SQVTM and CDR2 ANQGSEA. CDR3 residues: CSVYPVAGYTF. The CDR3 DNA reads as TGCAGCGTTTACCCAGTGGCCGGCTACACCTTC.

A few counts support this clonotype. The chain couples TRBV20-1 to TRBJ2-4, with 9 bases that match TRBD2. The assigned J gene may be wrong: the sequence end matches TRBJ2-7 better. This CDR3 has 14 amino acids. CDR1 and CDR2 from the germline V gene are DFQATT and SNEGSKA (reference sequence). CDR3 nucleotide sequence: TGCAGTGCTGTTATAGCGGGAGAGGGGTACGAGCAGTACTTC. Protein product: CSAVIAGEGYEQYF.

The table lists this clonotype with many counts. The DNA of the CDR3 is TGTGCCAGCAGCCAAGAACAGGAAAGCGGGGACACGGGAGGGTCCCAGTACTTC. It specifies CASSQEQESGDTGGSQYF. V and J are TRBV4-2 and TRBJ2-5, with 8 bases matching TRBD2. After removal of 0 bases from V and 9 bases from J, the junction contained 18 bases not matched to a gene. Germline CDR1 and CDR2: LGHNA and YNFKEQ. This CDR3 region has 18 residues.

This clonotype was observed at least ten times. The rearrangement joins TRBV12-3 or TRBV12-4 to TRBJ2-7; D remains unclear. The CDR3 has 11 amino acids. Trimming removed 4 bases at V and 5 bases at J, with 6 bases between. CDR3 region: CASSYVDEQYF. Here the CDR3 DNA reads TGTGCCAGCAGTTACGTGGACGAGCAGTACTTC.

The table lists this clonotype with many counts. The rearrangement links TRBV9 to TRBJ2-5; tentative D call: TRBD2 (7 bases). The germline CDR1 and CDR2 sequences are SGDLS and YYNGEE. The length of the CDR3 is 14 residues. V was clipped by 0 bases and J by 3 bases, with 9 bases between them. The CDR3 is CASSVAGGKETQYF. CDR3 nucleotides: TGTGCCAGCAGCGTAGCGGGGGGCAAAGAGACCCAGTACTTC. Combining the CDR3 with reference TRBV9 and TRBJ2-5 gives the whole variable domain DSGVTQTPKHLITATGQRVTLRCSPRSGDLSVYWYQQSLDQGLQFLIQYYNGEERAKGNILERFSAQQFPDLHSELNLSSLELGDSALYFCASSVAGGKETQYFGPGTRLLVL.

This clonotype was counted many times. The chain uses TRBV6-5 and TRBJ2-7; 8 bases match TRBD1. The CDR3 loop spans 15 amino acids. CDR1 is MNHEY, CDR2 SVGAGI, per germline. V trimming: 11 bases; J trimming: 1 base; junction bases outside the gene matches: 13. As DNA, the CDR3 is TGTGCCGTCTCGGGTGCCGGGACAGGATCCTACGAGCAGTACTTC. Its protein product is CAVSGAGTGSYEQYF.

Concerning this clonotype: It may be a read error: a sequence one base away is much more abundant. The gene calls are TRBV3-1 and TRBJ2-5, with 11 bases lining up with TRBD2. The germline CDR1 and CDR2 sequences are LGHDT and YNNKEL (reference sequence). Losses at the gene ends were 8 bases for V and 11 bases for J; bases not matched to a gene: 10. CDR3 length: 13 residues. The CDR3 reads CASGLGTSGNQYF. The CDR3 region has the DNA TGTGCCAGCGGCCTTGGGACTAGCGGAAATCAGTACTTC.

This clonotype was observed at least ten times. The V call is TRBV7-8, the J call TRBJ2-4; tentative D call: TRBD1 (6 bases). V was trimmed by 3 bases and J by 12 bases, leaving 21 bases between them. CDR3 length: 15 residues. Germline values: CDR1 SGHVS, CDR2 FQNEAQ. CDR3 sequence reads: CASSFAGAGVGTQYF. CDR3 nucleotide sequence: TGTGCCAGCAGCTTTGCCGGGGCAGGGGTTGGGACTCAGTACTTC.

This clonotype showed up many times. The chain combines TRBV20-1 with TRBJ2-7; possible D gene TRBD2, 5 bases. The CDR3 is 13 amino acids. Trimming took off 0 bases at V and 7 bases at J, with 13 bases between the two ends. CDR1 DFQATT and CDR2 SNEGSKA come from the germline V gene (reference sequence). This CDR3 reads CSARDRGQREQYF. In DNA, the CDR3 is TGCAGTGCTAGAGATCGAGGGCAGAGGGAGCAGTACTTC.

Only a few counts were recorded for this clonotype. V is TRBV7-9 and J is TRBJ2-5; weak D call: TRBD2 (7 bases). The V end lost 5 bases, the J end lost 11 bases, and 24 bases lay between the germline ends. From germline, CDR1 is SEHNR and CDR2 FQNEAQ (reference sequence). This CDR3 has 15 residues. CDR3 sequence: CASSPRLSGTYKQYF. The DNA for the CDR3 is TGTGCCAGCAGCCCCCGCCTCAGCGGGACATACAAGCAGTACTTC.

Points on this clonotype: This sequence may be a read error, since a much larger clone differs from it by one base. This chain links TRBV4-2 with TRBJ2-5; D might be TRBD2 (6 bases). Trimming shortened V by 1 base and J by 5 bases, and 17 bases separated the two germline ends. The CDR3 has 16 amino acids. Germline V lookup: CDR1 LGHNA, CDR2 YNFKEQ. CDR3 DNA: TGTGCCAGCAGCCAAGTGGCGGTCGGGCGGGGCGAGACCCAGTACTTC. Encoded protein: CASSQVAVGRGETQYF.

There are a few counts of this clonotype. This rearrangement joins TRBV7-9 to TRBJ2-7; D call uncertain. The germline gives CDR1 SEHNR, CDR2 FQNEAQ (reference sequence). V lost 2 bases to trimming and J lost 0 bases, with 14 bases between them. The CDR3 runs to 16 residues. The CDR3 here is CASSLNYLPDSYEQYF. For the CDR3, the DNA is TGTGCCAGCAGCTTAAATTACTTACCTGACTCCTACGAGCAGTACTTC.

This chain links TRBV3-1 with TRBJ2-2, with TRBD2 matching 8 bases. With V trimmed by 1 base and J by 3 bases, 4 bases remained unmatched. The CDR3 runs 16 residues. Germline assignment: CDR1 LGHDT and CDR2 YNNKEL (reference sequence). The CDR3 nucleotides are TGTGCCAGCAGCCAAGCCAGAGCGGGGGACACCGGGGAGCTGTTTTTT. Residues: CASSQARAGDTGELFF.